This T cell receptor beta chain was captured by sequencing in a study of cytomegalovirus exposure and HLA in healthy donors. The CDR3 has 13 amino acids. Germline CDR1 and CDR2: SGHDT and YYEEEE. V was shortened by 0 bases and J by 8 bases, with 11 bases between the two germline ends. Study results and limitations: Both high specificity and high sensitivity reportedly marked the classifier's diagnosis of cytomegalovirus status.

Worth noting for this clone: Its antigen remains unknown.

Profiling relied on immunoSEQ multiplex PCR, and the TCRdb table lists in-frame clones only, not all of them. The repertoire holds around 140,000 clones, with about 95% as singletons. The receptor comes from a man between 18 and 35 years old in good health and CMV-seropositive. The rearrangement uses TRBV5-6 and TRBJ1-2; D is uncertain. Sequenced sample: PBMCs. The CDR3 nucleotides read TGTGCCAGCAGCTTGGACAACTCGGGGGGCTACACCTTC. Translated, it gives CASSLDNSGGYTF.